Each of the 17 T cell receptor beta chains below was sequenced from the same sample in a study of OX40 agonist ivuxolimab in advanced cancers. TCRdb keeps only in-frame clones here, not all; method: immunoSEQ multiplex PCR. In the table there are some 76,000 clones, 93% of which are singletons. The sequencing here drew on CD4+ or CD8+ T cells sorted from blood, taken in a trial of the OX40 agonist ivuxolimab. The receptors derive from an adult with an advanced solid tumor such as melanoma, head and neck, liver or kidney cancer.

The chain links TRBV7-9 to TRBJ2-7, with D possibly matching TRBD1 (5 bases). V was pared by 1 base and J by 2 bases, with 15 bases between. The CDR3 totals 16 residues. Germline assignment: CDR1 SEHNR and CDR2 FQNEAQ (reference sequence). This chain's CDR3 is CASSLVKTVGTYEQYF. DNA for the CDR3: TGTGCCAGCAGCTTAGTTAAGACAGTTGGGACCTACGAGCAGTACTTC.

V is TRBV5-6 and J is TRBJ2-3; no reliable D call. The CDR3 extends over 13 amino acids. Germline values: CDR1 SGHDT, CDR2 YYEEEE. V gave up 0 bases and J gave up 4 bases, with 6 bases separating them. CDR3 nucleotides: TGTGCCAGCAGCTTGGCCGACCCAGATACGCAGTATTTT. Protein product: CASSLADPDTQYF. Drawing the rest from reference TRBV5-6 and TRBJ2-3, the complete variable domain is DAGVTQSPTHLIKTRGQQVTLRCSPKSGHDTVSWYQQALGQGPQFIFQYYEEEERQRGNFPDRFSGHQFPNYSSELNVNALLLGDSALYLCASSLADPDTQYFGPGTRLTVL.

The CDR3 spells CASSLETLATDTQYF. The CDR3 bases are TGTGCCAGCAGCTTAGAAACCCTAGCAACAGATACGCAGTATTTT. The chain is built from TRBV11-2 and TRBJ2-3, with a possible D match to TRBD2 (5 bases). This CDR3 comprises 15 residues. V lost 0 bases to trimming and J lost 3 bases, with 10 bases between them. The germline gives CDR1 SGHAT, CDR2 FQNNGV. Filled out from reference TRBV11-2 and TRBJ2-3, the complete variable domain reads EAGVAQSPRYKIIEKRQSVAFWCNPISGHATLYWYQQILGQGPKLLIQFQNNGVVDDSQLPKDRFSAERLKGVDSTLKIQPAKLEDSAVYLCASSLETLATDTQYFGPGTRLTVL.

The rearrangement joins TRBV7-8 to TRBJ2-5, with TRBD2 matching 8 bases. Germline CDR1 and CDR2: SGHVS and FQNEAQ. The CDR3 runs to 15 residues. The V gene end was trimmed by 4 bases and the J gene end by 5 bases; junction bases not matched to a gene: 9. CDR3 bases: TGTGCCAGCAGCTCCCTGGCGGGAGGAGGCGAGACCCAGTACTTC. Amino acids: CASSSLAGGGETQYF.

The rearrangement links TRBV5-6 to TRBJ1-5; the match to TRBD1 covers 12 bases. The CDR3 covers 15 residues. With V trimmed by 4 bases and J by 5 bases, 4 bases remained unmatched. Germline V gene data show CDR1 as SGHDT and CDR2 as YYEEEE. The CDR3 here is CASSIGTGGHQPQHF. CDR3 bases: TGTGCCAGCAGCATAGGGACAGGGGGCCATCAGCCCCAGCATTTT.

The rearrangement links TRBV5-1 to TRBJ2-2; 9 nucleotides line up with TRBD2. The CDR3 loop spans 17 amino acids. In germline, CDR1 is SGHRS, CDR2 YFSETQ. The trim removed 0 bases at V and 0 bases at J, leaving 3 bases unmatched. This chain's CDR3 is CASSLEAGGSNTGELFF. The CDR3 coding sequence is TGCGCCAGCAGCTTGGAGGCGGGAGGGTCGAACACCGGGGAGCTGTTTTTT.

The chain couples TRBV19 to TRBJ1-2; 8 bases fit TRBD1. The CDR3 runs to 14 residues. Trimming at V came to 4 bases and at J to 8 bases, leaving 9 bases not matched to a gene. Germline V gene lookup returns CDR1 LNHDA and CDR2 SQIVND (reference sequence). The CDR3 bases are TGTGCCAGTAGTACCTTCGACAGGGGAGAGGGCTACACCTTC. Amino acids: CASSTFDRGEGYTF.

The V gene is TRBV27, the J gene TRBJ2-5; D may be TRBD2 (5 bases). Trimming took off 3 bases at V and 9 bases at J, with 14 bases between the two ends. The V gene's germline CDR1 is MNHEY and CDR2 SMNVEV (reference sequence). CDR3 length equals 13 residues. The CDR3 is CASSFIGLGAQYF. CDR3 DNA: TGTGCCAGCAGTTTCATAGGCCTCGGGGCCCAGTACTTC.

This chain connects TRBV6-5 to TRBJ1-2; 7 nucleotides line up with TRBD1. The CDR3 loop spans 14 amino acids. Germline lookup yields CDR1 MNHEY and CDR2 SVGAGI. With V trimmed by 6 bases and J by 0 bases, 4 bases remained unmatched. The CDR3 DNA reads as TGTGCCAGCAGCGGGACAGAGCCTAACTATGGCTACACCTTC. Translating it yields CASSGTEPNYGYTF.

V is TRBV27 and J is TRBJ2-1; no definite D call. The V and J ends lost 3 bases and 9 bases respectively, with 12 bases between them. The CDR3 covers 13 residues. Germline CDR1 is MNHEY and CDR2 is SMNVEV (reference sequence). In DNA, the CDR3 is TGTGCCAGCAGTTTTTCCGTCTGGGGTGAGCAGTTCTTC. It encodes CASSFSVWGEQFF.

The V gene is TRBV4-1, the J gene TRBJ2-7; a weak D match, TRBD1 (5 bases). Deletions cut 3 bases from V and 2 bases from J, with 11 bases between. CDR1 is MGHRA, CDR2 YSYEKL, per germline. The CDR3 is 14 residues long. The CDR3 bases are TGCGCCAGCAGCCACCAGGGTGGGACCTACGAGCAGTACTTC. Translating it yields CASSHQGGTYEQYF.

This chain uses TRBV19 with TRBJ1-2; the D is unclear. Per germline, CDR1 LNHDA and CDR2 SQIVND (reference sequence). The CDR3 runs 16 residues. V lost 2 bases and J lost 4, with 17 bases in between. This chain's CDR3 is CASSITGSPSLYGYTF. The CDR3 bases are TGTGCCAGTAGTATAACCGGGAGCCCCTCCCTCTATGGCTACACCTTC.

The chain combines TRBV6-4 with TRBJ2-7; weak D call: TRBD1 (6 bases). The V gene lost 6 bases and the J gene lost 6 bases, with 24 bases spanning the gap. The CDR3 covers 16 residues. In germline, CDR1 is MRHNA, CDR2 SNTAGT. The CDR3 DNA is TGTGCCAGCAGCGACGACGACAGGACCTCGAGGGGCGAGCAGTACTTC. It translates to CASSDDDRTSRGEQYF.

The chain couples TRBV4-3 to TRBJ1-1; D uncertain. V was cut by 1 base and J by 8 bases, with 20 bases left in between. The CDR3 contains 16 residues. Germline V gene data show CDR1 as LGHNA and CDR2 as YSLEER. This chain's CDR3 is CASSQVMVAGNKEAFF. The CDR3 nucleotides read TGCGCCAGCAGCCAAGTAATGGTCGCGGGAAATAAAGAAGCTTTCTTT.

This chain connects TRBV14 to TRBJ1-1, with D uncertain. V dropped 4 bases and J dropped 3 bases, with 12 bases sitting between them. The CDR3 extends over 14 amino acids. Germline CDR1 and CDR2: SGHDN and FVKESK. The CDR3: CASSRHGRDTEAFF. The CDR3 DNA reads TGTGCCAGCAGCCGCCACGGAAGGGACACTGAAGCTTTCTTT.

For this clone: The sample holds other DNA sequences that translate to the same CDR3. This chain joins TRBV5-1 and TRBJ2-7; no firm D call. The CDR3 covers 11 residues. Germline V gene data show CDR1 as SGHRS and CDR2 as YFSETQ. V lost 0 bases to trimming and J lost 4 bases, with 2 bases between them. Here the CDR3 DNA reads TGCGCCAGCAGCTTGGGGTACGAGCAGTACTTC. Translation gives CASSLGYEQYF. Looking up the rest from reference TRBV5-1 and TRBJ2-7 gives the full variable domain: KAGVTQTPRYLIKTRGQQVTLSCSPISGHRSVSWYQQTPGQGLQFLFEYFSETQRNKGNFPGRFSGRQFSNSRSEMNVSTLELGDSALYLCASSLGYEQYFGPGTRLTVT.

CDR3 sequence: CASSVASGGPIGELFF. The CDR3 region has the DNA TGTGCCAGCAGCGTAGCTAGCGGGGGGCCGATCGGGGAGCTGTTTTTT. The chain links TRBV14 to TRBJ2-2; TRBD2 matches 11 bases. V shed 5 bases and J 7 bases; nucleotides not matched to a gene: 9. The germline gives CDR1 SGHDN, CDR2 FVKESK. CDR3 size: 16 residues.